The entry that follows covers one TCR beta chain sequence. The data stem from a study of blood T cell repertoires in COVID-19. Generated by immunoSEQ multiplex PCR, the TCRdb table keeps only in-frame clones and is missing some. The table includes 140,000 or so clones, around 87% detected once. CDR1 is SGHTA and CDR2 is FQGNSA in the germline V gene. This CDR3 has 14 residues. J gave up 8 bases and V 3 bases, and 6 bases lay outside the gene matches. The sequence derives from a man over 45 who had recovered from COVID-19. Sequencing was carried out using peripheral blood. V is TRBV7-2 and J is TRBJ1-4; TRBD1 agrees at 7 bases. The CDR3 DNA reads TGTGCCAGCAGCTTCTCCAGGGGGAACGAAAAACTGTTTTTT. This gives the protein CASSFSRGNEKLFF.